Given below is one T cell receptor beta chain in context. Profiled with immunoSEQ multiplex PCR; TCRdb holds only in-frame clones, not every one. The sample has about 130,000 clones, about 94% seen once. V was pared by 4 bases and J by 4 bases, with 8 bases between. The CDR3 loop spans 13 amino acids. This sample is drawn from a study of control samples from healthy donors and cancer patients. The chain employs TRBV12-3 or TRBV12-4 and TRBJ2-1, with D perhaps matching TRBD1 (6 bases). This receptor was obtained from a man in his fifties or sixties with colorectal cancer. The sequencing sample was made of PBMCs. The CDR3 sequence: CASSYGQYNEQFF. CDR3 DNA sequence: TGTGCCAGCAGTTACGGACAGTACAATGAGCAGTTCTTC.